This T cell receptor beta chain comes out of a study of cytomegalovirus exposure and HLA in healthy donors. Study context: Unique TCRs from HLA-typed donors, roughly 89 million of them, were held in an early data release. Notes on the study in general: Within an earlier analysis, most TCR beta V segments proved productive either about 90% or about 30% of the time. Later on, analysis showed that most CMV-associated TCR beta chains appeared to be HLA-restricted.

V was shortened by 4 bases and J by 5 bases, with 17 bases between the two germline ends. Looked up from germline, CDR1 is SEHNR and CDR2 is FQNEAQ (reference sequence). CDR3 length: 15 amino acids. Primers for the PCR totalled 60 Vbeta and 13 Jbeta. Here immunoSEQ multiplex PCR was the method, and the copy in TCRdb shows in-frame clones only, minus some. The table lists 150,000 to 200,000 clones, about 82% of them singletons, with about 2% in the top ten. With respect to this clone: Its antigen remains unknown.

The sequence derives from a woman between 50 and 59 years old in good health and CMV-seronegative. V usage is TRBV7-9 and J usage is TRBJ1-1; D is possibly TRBD1 (5 bases). Sample: PBMCs. The CDR3 sequence is CASSYETAGRTEAFF. Here the CDR3 DNA reads TGTGCCAGCAGCTATGAGACAGCCGGCCGAACTGAAGCTTTCTTT.